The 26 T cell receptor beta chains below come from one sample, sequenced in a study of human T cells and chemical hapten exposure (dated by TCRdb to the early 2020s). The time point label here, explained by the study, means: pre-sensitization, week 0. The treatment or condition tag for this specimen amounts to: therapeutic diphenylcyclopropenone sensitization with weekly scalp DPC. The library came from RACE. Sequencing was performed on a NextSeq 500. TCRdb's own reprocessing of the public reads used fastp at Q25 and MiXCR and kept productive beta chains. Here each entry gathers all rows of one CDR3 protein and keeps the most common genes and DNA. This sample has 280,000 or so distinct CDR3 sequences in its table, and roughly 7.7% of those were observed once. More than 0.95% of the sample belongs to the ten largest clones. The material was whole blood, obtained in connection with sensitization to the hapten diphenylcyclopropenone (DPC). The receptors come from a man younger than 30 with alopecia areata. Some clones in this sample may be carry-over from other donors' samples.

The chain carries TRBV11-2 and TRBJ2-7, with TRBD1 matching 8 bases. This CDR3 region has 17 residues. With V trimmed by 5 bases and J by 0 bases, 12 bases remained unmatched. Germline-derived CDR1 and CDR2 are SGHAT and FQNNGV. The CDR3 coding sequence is TGTGCCAGCAGCAACCCCGGACAGGGACCAAGCTCCTACGAGCAGTACGTC. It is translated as CASSNPGQGPSSYEQYV.

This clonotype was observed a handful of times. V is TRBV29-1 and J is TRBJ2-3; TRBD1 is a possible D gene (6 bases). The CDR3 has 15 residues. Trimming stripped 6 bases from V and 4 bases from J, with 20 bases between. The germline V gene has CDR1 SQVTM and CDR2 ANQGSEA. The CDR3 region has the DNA TGCAGCGTCGGGACCTCCGGGACATCCGCAGATACGCAGTATTTT. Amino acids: CSVGTSGTSADTQYF.

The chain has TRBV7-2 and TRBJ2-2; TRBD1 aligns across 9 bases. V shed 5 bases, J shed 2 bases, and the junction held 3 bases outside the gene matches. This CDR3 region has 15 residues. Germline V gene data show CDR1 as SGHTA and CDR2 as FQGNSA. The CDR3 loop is CASSPQGANTGELFF. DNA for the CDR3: TGTGCCAGCAGCCCACAGGGGGCTAACACCGGGGAGCTGTTTTTT.

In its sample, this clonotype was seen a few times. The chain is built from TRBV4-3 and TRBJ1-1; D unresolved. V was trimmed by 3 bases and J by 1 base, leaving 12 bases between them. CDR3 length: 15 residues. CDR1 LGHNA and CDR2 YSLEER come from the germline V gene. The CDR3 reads CASSHLNQKNTEAFF. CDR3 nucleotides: TGCGCCAGCAGCCATCTAAATCAAAAGAACACTGAAGCTTTCTTT.

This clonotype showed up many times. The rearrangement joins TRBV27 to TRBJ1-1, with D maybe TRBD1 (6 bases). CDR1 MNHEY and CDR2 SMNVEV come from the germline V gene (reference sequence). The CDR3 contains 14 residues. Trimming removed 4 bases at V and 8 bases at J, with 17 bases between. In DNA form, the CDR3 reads TGTGCCAGCAGTTCCGCCCCCGGGACACAAGAAGCTTTCTTT. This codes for CASSSAPGTQEAFF.

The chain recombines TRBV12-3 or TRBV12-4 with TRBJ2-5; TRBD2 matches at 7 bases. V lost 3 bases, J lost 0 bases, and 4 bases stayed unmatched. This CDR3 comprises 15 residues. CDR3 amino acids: CASSLSGDYQETQYF. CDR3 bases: TGTGCCAGCAGTTTGAGCGGGGACTACCAAGAGACCCAGTACTTC.

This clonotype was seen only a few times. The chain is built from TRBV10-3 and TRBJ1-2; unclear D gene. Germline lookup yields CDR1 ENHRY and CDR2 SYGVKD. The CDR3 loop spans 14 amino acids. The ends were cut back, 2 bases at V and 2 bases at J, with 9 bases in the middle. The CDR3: CAISEPSTNYGYTF. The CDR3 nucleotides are TGTGCCATCAGTGAGCCTTCGACGAACTATGGCTACACCTTC.

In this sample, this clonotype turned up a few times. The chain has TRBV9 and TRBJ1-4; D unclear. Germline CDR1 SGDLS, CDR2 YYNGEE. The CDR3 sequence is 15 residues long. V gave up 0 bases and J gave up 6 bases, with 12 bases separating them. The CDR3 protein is CASSVGTDDYEKLFF. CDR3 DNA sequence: TGTGCCAGCAGCGTAGGAACAGACGACTATGAAAAACTGTTTTTT.

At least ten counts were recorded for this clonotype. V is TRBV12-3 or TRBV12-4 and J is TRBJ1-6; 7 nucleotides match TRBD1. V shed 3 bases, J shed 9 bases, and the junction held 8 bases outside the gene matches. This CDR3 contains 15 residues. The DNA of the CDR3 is TGTGCCAGCAGTTTTCAGGGGGGCTGGTTTTCACCCCTCCACTTT. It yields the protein CASSFQGGWFSPLHF.

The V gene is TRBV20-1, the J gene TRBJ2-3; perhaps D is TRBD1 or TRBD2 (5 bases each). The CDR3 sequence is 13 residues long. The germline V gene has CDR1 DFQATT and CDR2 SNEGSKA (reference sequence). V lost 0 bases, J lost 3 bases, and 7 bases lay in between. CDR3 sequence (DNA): TGCAGTGCTAGAGAGGGGGAGACAGATACGCAGTATTTT. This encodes CSAREGETDTQYF.

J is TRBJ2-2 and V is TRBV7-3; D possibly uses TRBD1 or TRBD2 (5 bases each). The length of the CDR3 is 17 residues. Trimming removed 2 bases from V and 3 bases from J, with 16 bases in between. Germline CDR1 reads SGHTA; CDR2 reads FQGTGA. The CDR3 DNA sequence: TGTGCCAGCAGCTTAGGGGTACTAGGGGTCGACACCGGGGAGCTGTTTTTT. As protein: CASSLGVLGVDTGELFF.

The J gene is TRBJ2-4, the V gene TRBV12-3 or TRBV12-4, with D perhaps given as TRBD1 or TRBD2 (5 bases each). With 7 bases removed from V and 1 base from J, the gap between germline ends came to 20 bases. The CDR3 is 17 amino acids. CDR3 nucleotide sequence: TGTGCCAGCACCCCGGGGCAGGGTGAGCGTGCCAAAAACATTCAGTACTTC. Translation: CASTPGQGERAKNIQYF.

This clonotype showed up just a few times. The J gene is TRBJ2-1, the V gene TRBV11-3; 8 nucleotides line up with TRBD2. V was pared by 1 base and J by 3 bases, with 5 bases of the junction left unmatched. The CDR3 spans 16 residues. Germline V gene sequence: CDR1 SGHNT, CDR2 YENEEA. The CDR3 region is CASSLVTSGGYNEQFF. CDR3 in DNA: TGTGCCAGCAGCTTAGTAACAAGCGGGGGCTACAATGAGCAGTTCTTC.

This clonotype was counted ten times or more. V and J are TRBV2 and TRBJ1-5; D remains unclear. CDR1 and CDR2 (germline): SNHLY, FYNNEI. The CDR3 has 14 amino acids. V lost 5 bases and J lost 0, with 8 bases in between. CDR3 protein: CASSRRDSNQPQHF. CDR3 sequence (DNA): TGTGCCAGCAGTCGCAGAGATAGCAATCAGCCCCAGCATTTT.

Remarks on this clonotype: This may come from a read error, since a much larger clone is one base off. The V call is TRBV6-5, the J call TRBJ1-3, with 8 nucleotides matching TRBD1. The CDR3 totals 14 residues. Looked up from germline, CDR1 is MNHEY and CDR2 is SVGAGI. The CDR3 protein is CASSPGTGGNTKYF. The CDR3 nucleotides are TGTGCCAGCAGTCCCGGGACAGGTGGAAACACCAAATATTTT.

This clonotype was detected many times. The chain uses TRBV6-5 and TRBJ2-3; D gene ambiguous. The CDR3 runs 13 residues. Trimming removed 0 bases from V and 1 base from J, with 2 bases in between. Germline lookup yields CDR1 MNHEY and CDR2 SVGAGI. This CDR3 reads CASSYSGTDTQYF. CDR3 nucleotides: TGTGCCAGCAGTTACTCGGGCACAGATACGCAGTATTTT.

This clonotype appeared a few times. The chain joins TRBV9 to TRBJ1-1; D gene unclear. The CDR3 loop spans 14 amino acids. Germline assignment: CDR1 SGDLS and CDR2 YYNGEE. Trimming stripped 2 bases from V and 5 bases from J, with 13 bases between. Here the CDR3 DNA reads TGTGCCAGCAGCGTCGAGGACCTAGGTACTGAAGCTTTCTTT. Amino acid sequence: CASSVEDLGTEAFF.

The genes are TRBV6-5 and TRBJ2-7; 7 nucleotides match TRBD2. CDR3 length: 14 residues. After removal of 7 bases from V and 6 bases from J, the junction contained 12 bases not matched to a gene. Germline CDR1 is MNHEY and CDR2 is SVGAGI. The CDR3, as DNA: TGTGCCAGCACCAACGGGGGGAGAGGTCGCGAGCAGTACTTC. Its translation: CASTNGGRGREQYF.

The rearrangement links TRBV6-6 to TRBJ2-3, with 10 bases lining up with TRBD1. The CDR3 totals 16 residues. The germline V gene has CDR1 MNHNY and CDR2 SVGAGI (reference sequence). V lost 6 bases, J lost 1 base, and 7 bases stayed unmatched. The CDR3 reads CASSDRGRLGTDTQYF. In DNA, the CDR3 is TGTGCCAGCAGCGACAGGGGGCGGCTTGGCACAGATACGCAGTATTTT.

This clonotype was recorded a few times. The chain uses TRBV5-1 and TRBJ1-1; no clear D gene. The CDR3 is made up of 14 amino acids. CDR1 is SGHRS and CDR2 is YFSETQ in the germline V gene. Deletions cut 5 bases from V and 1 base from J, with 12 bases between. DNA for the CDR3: TGCGCCAGCAGAAGATTTGATCCGAACACTGAAGCTTTCTTT. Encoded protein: CASRRFDPNTEAFF.

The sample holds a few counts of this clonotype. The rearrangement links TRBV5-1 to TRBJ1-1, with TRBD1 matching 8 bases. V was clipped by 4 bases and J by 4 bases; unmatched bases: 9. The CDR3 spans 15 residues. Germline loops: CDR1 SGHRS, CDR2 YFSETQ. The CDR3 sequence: CASSTTRGLGTEAFF. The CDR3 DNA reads TGCGCCAGCAGCACAACCAGGGGGCTCGGCACTGAAGCTTTCTTT.

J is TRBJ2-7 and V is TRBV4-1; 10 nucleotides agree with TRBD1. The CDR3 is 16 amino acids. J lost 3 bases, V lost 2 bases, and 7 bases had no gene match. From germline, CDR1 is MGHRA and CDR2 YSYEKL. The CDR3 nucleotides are TGCGCCAGCAGCCAAATAGACGGACAGGGGGTCTACGAGCAGTACTTC. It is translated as CASSQIDGQGVYEQYF.

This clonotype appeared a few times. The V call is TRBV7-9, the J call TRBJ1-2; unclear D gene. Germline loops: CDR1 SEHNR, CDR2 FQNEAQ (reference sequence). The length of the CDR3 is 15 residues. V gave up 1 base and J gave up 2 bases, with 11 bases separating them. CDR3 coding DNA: TGTGCCAGCAGCTTAGATAGAGCGGGCAACTATGGCTACACCTTC. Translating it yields CASSLDRAGNYGYTF.

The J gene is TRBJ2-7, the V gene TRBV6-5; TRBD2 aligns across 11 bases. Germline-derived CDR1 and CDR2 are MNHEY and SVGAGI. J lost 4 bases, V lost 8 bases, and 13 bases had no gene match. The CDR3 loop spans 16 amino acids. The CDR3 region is CASGQLAGDGRYEQYF. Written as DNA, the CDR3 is TGTGCCAGCGGGCAACTAGCGGGGGATGGGAGGTACGAGCAGTACTTC.

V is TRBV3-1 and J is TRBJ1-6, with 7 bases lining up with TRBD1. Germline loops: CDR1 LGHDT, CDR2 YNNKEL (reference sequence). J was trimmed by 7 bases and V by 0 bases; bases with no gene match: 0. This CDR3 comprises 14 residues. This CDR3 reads CASSQEQGNSPLHF. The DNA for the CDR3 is TGTGCCAGCAGCCAAGAACAGGGGAATTCACCCCTCCACTTT. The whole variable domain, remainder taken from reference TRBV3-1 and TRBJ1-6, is DTAVSQTPKYLVTQMGNDKSIKCEQNLGHDTMYWYKQDSKKFLKIMFSYNNKELIINETVPNRFSPKSPDKAHLNLHINSLELGDSAVYFCASSQEQGNSPLHFGNGTRLTVT.

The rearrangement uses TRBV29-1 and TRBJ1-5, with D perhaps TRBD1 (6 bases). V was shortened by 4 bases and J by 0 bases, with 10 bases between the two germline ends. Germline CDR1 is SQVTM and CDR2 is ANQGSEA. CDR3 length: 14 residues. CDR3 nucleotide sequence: TGCAGCGTTGGGGGGGCTTATAGCAATCAGCCCCAGCATTTT. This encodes CSVGGAYSNQPQHF. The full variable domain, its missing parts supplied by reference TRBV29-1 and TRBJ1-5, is SAVISQKPSRDICQRGTSLTIQCQVDSQVTMMFWYRQQPGQSLTLIATANQGSEATYESGFVIDKFPISRPNLTFSTLTVSNMSPEDSSIYLCSVGGAYSNQPQHFGDGTRLSIL.